This TCR beta chain stems from a study of metastatic and nonmetastatic thyroid tumors. Across the whole study: Both malignant and benign thyroid patients supplied peripheral blood and tumor or nodule tissue samples, across which the repertoires of these patients were then compared.

Per the study methods: The study built a papillary thyroid cancer distant-metastasis classifier from CDR3 differences across clinicopathological groups. Through MiXCR, TCRdb re-clonotyped the PCR reads. The V and J calls and clone size are TCRdb's, not the authors'. This sample has 25,000 to 35,000 clones, with more than 20% found just once. Findings of the study overall: Relative to benign nodules, malignant thyroid tumors were reportedly characterized by significantly elevated TCR beta diversity in blood and tumor.

All patients reached thyroid surgery having received no treatment beforehand. The germline V and J ends were trimmed by 2 bases and 8 bases, with 7 bases remaining between them. Per germline, CDR1 GTSNPN and CDR2 SVGIG (reference sequence). The CDR3 consists of 11 residues. A word on this clone: The antigen remains unidentified.

The source is a female donor with papillary thyroid cancer or a benign thyroid nodule (not recorded which). Some clones in this sample may be carry-over from other donors' samples. The rearrangement joins TRBV30 to TRBJ1-5; D not certain. Sequenced input: blood. This CDR3 reads CAWSFGEPQHF. The CDR3 DNA sequence: TGTGCCTGGAGTTTCGGGGAGCCCCAGCATTTT. The whole variable domain, filled in from reference TRBV30 and TRBJ1-5, reads SQTIHQWPATLVQPVGSPLSLECTVEGTSNPNLYWYRQAAGRGLQLLFYSVGIGQISSEVPQNLSASRPQDRQFILSSKKLLLSDSGFYLCAWSFGEPQHFGDGTRLSIL.